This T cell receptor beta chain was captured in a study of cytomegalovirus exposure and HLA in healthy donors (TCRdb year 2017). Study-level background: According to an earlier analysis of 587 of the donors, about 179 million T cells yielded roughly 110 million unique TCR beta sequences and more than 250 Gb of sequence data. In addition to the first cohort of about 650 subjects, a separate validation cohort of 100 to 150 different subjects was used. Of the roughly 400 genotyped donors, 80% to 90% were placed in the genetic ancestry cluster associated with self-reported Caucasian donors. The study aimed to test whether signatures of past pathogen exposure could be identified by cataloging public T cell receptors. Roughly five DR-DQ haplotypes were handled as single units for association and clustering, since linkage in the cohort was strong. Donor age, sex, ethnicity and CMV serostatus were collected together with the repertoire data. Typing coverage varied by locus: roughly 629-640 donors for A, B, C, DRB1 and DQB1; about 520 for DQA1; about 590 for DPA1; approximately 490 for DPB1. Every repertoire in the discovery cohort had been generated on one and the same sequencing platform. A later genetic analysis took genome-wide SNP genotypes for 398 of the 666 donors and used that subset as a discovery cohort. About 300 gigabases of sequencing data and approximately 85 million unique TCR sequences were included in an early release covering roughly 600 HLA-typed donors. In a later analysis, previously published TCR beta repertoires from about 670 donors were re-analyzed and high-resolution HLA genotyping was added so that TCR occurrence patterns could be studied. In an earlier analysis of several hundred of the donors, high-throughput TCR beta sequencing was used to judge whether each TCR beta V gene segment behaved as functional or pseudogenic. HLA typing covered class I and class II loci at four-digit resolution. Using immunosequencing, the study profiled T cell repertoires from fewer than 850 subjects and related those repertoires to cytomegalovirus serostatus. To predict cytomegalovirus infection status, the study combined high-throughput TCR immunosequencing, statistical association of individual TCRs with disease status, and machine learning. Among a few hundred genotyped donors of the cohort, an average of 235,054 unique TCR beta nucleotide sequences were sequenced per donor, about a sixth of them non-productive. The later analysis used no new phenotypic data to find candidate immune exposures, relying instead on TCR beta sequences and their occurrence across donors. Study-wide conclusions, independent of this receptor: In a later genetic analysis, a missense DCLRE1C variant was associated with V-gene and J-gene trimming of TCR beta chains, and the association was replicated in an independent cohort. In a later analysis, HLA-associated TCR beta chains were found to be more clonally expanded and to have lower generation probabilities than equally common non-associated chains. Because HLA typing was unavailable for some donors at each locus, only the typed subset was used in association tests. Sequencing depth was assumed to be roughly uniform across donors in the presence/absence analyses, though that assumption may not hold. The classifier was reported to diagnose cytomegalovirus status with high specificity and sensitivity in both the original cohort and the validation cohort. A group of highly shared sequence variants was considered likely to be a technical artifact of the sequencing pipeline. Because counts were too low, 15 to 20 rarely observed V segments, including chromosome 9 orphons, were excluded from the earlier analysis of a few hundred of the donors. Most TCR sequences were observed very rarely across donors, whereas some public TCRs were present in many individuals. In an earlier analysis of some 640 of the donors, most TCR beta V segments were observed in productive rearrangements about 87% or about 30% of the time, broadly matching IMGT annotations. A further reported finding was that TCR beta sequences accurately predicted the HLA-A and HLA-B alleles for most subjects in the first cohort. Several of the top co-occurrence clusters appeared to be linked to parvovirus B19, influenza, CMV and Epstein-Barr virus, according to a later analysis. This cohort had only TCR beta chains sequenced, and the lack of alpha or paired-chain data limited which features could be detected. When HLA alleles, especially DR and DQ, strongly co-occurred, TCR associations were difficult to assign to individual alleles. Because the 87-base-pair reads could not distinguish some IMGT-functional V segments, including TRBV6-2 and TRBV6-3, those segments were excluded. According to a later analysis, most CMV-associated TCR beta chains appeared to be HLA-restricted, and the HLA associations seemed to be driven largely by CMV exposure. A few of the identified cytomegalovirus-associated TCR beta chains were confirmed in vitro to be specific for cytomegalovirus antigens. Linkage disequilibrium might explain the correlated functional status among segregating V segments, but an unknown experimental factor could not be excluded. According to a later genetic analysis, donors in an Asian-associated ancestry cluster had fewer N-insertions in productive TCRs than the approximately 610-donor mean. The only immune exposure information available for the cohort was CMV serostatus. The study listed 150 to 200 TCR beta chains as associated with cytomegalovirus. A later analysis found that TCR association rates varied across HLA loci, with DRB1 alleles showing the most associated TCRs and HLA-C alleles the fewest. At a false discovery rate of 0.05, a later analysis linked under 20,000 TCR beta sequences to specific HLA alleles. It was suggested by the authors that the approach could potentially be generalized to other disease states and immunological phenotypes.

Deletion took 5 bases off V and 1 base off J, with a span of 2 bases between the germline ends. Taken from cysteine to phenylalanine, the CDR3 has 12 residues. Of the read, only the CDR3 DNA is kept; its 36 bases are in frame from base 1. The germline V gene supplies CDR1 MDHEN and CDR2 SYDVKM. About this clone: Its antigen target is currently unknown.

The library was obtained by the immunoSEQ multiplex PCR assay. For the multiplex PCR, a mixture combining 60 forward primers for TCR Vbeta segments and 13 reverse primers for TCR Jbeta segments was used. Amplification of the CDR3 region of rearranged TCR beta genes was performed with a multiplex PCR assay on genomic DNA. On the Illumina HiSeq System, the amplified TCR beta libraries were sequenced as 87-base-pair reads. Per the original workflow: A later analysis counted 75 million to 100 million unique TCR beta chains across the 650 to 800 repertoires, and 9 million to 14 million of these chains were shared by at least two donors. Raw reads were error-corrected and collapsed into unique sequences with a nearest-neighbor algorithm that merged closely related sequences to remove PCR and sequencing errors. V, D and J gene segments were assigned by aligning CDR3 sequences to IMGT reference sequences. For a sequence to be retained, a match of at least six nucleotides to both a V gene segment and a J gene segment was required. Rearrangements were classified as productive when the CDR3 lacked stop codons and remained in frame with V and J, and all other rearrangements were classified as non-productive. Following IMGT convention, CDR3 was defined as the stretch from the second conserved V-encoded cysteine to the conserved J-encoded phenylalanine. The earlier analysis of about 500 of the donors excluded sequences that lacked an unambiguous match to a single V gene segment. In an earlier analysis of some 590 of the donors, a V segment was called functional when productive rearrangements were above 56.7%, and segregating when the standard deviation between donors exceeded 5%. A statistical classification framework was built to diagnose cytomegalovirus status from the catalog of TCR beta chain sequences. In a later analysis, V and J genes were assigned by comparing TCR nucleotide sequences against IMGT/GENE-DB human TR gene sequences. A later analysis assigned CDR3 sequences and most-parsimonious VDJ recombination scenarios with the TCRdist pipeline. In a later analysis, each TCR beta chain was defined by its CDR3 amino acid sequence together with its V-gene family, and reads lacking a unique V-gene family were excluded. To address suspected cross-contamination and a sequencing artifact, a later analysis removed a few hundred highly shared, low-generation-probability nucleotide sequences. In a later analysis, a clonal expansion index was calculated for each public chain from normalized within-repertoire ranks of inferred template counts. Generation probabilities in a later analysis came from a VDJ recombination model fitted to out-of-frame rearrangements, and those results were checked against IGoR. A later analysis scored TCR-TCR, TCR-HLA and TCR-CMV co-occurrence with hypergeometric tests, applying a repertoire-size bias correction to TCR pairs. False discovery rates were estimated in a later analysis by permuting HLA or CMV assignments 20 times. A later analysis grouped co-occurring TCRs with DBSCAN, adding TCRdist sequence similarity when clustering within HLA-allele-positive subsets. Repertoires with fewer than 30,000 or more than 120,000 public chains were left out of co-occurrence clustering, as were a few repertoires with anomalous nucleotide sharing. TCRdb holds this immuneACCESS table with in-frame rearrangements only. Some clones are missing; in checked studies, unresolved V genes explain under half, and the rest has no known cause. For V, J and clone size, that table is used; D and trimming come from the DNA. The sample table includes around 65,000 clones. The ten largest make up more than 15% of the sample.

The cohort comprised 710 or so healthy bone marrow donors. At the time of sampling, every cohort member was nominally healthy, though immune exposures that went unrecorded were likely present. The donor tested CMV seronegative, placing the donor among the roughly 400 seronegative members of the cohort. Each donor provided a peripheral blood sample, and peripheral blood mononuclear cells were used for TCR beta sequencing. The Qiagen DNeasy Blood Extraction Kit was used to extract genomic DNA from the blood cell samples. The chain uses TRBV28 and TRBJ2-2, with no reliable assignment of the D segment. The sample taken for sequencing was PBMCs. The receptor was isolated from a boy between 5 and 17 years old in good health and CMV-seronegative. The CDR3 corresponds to CASSLNTGELFF. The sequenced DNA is TGTGCCAGCAGTCTGAACACCGGGGAGCTGTTTTTT. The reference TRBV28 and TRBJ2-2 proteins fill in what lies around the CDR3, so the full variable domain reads DVKVTQSSRYLVKRTGEKVFLECVQDMDHENMFWYRQDPGLGLRLIYFSYDVKMKEKGDIPEGYSVSREKKERFSLILESASTNQTSMYLCASSLNTGELFFGEGSRLTVL.